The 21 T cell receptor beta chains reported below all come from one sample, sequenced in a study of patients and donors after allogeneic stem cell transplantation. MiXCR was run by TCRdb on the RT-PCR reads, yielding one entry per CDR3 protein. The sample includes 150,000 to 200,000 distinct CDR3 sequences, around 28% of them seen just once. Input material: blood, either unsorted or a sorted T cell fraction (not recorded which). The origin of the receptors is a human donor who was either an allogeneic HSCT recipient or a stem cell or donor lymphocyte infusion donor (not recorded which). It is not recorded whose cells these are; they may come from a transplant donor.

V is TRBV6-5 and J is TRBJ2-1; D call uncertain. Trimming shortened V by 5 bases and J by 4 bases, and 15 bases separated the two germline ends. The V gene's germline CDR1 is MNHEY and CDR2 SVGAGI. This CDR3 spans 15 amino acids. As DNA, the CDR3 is TGTGCCAGCAGTAACGTAGCCTGGGCTTACAATGAGCAGTTCTTC. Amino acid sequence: CASSNVAWAYNEQFF.

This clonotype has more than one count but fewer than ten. In DNA, the CDR3 is TGTGCCAGCAGCCTCGGGACAGGGCAAGAGACCCAGTACTTC. Translated: CASSLGTGQETQYF. J is TRBJ2-5 and V is TRBV4-2, with TRBD1 identical over 9 bases. The CDR3 runs to 14 residues. The J segment lost 2 bases and the V segment lost 4 bases, leaving 2 bases of the junction unmatched. Germline V gene data show CDR1 as LGHNA and CDR2 as YNFKEQ.

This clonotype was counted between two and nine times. CDR3 sequence reads: CASSKVNSGCFPYNEQFF. As DNA, the CDR3 is TGTGCCAGCAGCAAAGTGAATAGCGGGTGTTTCCCCTACAATGAGCAGTTCTTC. The chain uses TRBV21-1 and TRBJ2-1; TRBD2, the table's D call, lacks a check against the DNA. TRBV21-1 is listed as a pseudogene. CDR3 size: 18 residues.

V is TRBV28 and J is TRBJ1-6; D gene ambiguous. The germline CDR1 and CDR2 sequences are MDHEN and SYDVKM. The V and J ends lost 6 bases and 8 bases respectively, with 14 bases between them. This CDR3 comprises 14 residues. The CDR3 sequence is CASRVGLRHSPLHF. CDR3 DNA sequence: TGTGCCAGCAGAGTAGGACTCCGCCATTCACCCCTCCACTTT.

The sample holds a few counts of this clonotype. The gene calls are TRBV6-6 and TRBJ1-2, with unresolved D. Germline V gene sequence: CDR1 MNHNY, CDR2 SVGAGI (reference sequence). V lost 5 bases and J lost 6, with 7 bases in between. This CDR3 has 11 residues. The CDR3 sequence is CASSIGDGYTF. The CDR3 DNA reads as TGTGCCAGCAGTATTGGAGATGGCTACACCTTC.

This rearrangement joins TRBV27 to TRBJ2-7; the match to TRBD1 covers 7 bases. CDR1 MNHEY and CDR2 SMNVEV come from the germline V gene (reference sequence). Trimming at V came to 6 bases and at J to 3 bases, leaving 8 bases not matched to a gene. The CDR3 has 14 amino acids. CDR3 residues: CASRPGGQIYEQYF. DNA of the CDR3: TGTGCCAGCAGGCCTGGGGGACAGATCTACGAGCAGTACTTC.

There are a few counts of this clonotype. CDR3 DNA: TGTGCCACCAGTGATACCGGGACAGGGGTTTTTGGCTACACCTTC. Protein sequence: CATSDTGTGVFGYTF. This sequence joins TRBV24-1 and TRBJ1-2; 10 bases are shared with TRBD1. The CDR3 consists of 15 residues. V lost 3 bases, J lost 7 bases, and 7 bases stayed unmatched. In germline, CDR1 is KGHDR, CDR2 SFDVKD.

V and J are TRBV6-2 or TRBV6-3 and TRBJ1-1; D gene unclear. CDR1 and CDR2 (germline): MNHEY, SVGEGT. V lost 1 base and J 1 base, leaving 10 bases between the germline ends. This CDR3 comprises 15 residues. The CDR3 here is CASSYLYDWNTEAFF. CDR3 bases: TGTGCCAGCAGTTACTTGTATGACTGGAACACTGAAGCTTTCTTT.

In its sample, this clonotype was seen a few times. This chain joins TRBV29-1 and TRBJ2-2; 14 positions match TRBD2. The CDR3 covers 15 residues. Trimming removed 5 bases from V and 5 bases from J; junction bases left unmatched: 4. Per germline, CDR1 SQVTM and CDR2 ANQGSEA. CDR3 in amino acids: CSVRGLAGATGELFF. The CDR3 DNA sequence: TGCAGCGTTAGGGGACTAGCGGGAGCTACCGGGGAGCTGTTTTTT.

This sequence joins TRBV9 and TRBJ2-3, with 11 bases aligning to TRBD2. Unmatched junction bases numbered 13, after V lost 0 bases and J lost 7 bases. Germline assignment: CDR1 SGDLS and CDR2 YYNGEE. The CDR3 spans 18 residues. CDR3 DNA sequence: TGTGCCAGCAGCGTAGCCGGGGGGCTAGCGGGAGGTGGAAATACGCAGTATTTT. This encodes CASSVAGGLAGGGNTQYF.

The CDR3 DNA reads TGTGCCAGCAGTGCCCGAGGGACCACGGCTTTCTTT. Encoded protein: CASSARGTTAFF. The J gene is TRBJ1-1, the V gene TRBV6-5; TRBD1 might be the D (5 bases). The V end was cut by 5 bases, the J end by 11 bases, with 15 bases between. CDR1 and CDR2 (germline): MNHEY, SVGAGI. The CDR3 has 12 amino acids.

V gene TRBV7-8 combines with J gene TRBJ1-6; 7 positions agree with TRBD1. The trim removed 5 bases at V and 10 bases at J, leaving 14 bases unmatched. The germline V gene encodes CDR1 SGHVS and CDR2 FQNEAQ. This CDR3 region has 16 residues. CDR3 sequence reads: CASSQLDETGKSPLHF. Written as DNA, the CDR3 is TGTGCCAGCAGCCAACTGGATGAGACAGGGAAATCACCCCTCCACTTT. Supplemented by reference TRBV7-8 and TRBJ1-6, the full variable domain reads GAGVSQSPRYKVAKRGQDVALRCDPISGHVSLFWYQQALGQGPEFLTYFQNEAQLDKSGLPSDRFFAERPEGSVSTLKIQRTQQEDSAVYLCASSQLDETGKSPLHFGNGTRLTVT.

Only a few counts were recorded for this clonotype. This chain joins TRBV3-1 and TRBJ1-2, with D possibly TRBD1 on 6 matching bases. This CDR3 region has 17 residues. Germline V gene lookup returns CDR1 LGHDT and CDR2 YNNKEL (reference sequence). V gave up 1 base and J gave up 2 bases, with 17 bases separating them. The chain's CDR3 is CASSQVNRAVKNYGYTF. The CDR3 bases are TGTGCCAGCAGCCAAGTTAACAGGGCAGTGAAGAACTATGGCTACACCTTC.

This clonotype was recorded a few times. The CDR3 DNA sequence: TGTGCCAGCAGTGATAAGACAGGGTCGAATTCACCCCTCCACTTT. Residues: CASSDKTGSNSPLHF. The chain uses TRBV12-3 or TRBV12-4 and TRBJ1-6, with 7 bases identical to TRBD1. The CDR3 runs to 15 residues. Unmatched junction bases numbered 8, after V lost 5 bases and J lost 7 bases.

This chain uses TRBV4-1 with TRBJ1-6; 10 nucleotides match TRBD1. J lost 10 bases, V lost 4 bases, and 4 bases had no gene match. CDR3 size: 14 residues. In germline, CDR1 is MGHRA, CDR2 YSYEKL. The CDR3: CASSPGTGASPLHF. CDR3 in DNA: TGCGCCAGCAGCCCCGGGACAGGGGCCTCACCCCTCCACTTT.

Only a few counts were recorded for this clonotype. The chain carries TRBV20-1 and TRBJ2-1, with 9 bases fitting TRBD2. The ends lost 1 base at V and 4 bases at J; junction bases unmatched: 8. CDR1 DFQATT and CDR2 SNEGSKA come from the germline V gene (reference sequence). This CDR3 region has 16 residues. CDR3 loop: CSARVGGLAPYNEQFF. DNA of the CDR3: TGCAGTGCTAGAGTAGGAGGACTAGCGCCGTACAATGAGCAGTTCTTC.

CDR3 sequence: CASSQLPGLNSPLHF. In DNA, the CDR3 is TGCGCCAGCAGCCAACTGCCAGGTTTGAATTCACCCCTCCACTTT. The V call is TRBV4-3, the J call TRBJ1-6, with D unclear. The CDR3 has 15 residues. Looked up from germline, CDR1 is LGHNA and CDR2 is YSLEER. V lost 2 bases to trimming and J lost 7 bases, with 12 bases between them.

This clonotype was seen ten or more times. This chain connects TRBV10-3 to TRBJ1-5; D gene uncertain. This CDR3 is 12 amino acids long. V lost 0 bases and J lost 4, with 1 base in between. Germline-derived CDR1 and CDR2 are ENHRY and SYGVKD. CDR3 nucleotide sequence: TGTGCCATCAGTGAGTCAAATCAGCCCCAGCATTTT. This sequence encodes CAISESNQPQHF.

The CDR3 DNA is TGTGCCAGCAGCCGACTGGACGAGCAGTACTTC. Protein sequence: CASSRLDEQYF. The rearrangement joins TRBV7-9 to TRBJ2-7; no clear D. This CDR3 spans 11 amino acids. Trimming left V 5 bases short and J 5 bases short, with 7 bases between. From germline, CDR1 is SEHNR and CDR2 FQNEAQ (reference sequence).

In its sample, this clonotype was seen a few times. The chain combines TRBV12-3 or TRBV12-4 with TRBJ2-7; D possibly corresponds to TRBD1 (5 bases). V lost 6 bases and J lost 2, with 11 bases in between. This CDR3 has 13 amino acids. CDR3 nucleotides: TGTGCCAGCAGGCCCGACAGCACCTACGAGCAGTACTTC. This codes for CASRPDSTYEQYF.

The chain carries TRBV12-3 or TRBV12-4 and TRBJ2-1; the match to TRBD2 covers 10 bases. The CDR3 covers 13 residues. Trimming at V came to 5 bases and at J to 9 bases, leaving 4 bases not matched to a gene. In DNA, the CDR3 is TGTGCCAGCAGTCGGACTAGCGGCGGTGAGCAGTTCTTC. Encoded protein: CASSRTSGGEQFF.